One sample yielded the 2 T cell receptor beta chains listed below, sequenced in a study of cytomegalovirus exposure and HLA in healthy donors (dated by TCRdb to the late 2010s). Libraries were built with the immunoSEQ multiplex PCR assay. For the multiplex PCR, a mixture combining 60 forward primers for TCR Vbeta segments and 13 reverse primers for TCR Jbeta segments was used. TCRdb took this table from immuneACCESS and kept in-frame rearrangements with V and J called. Such tables lack part of the clones; where checked against another copy, unresolved V genes explain under half of the gap, and the rest is unexplained. This sample gives fewer than 200,000 clones in total; 75% to 90% of them show up just once. The ten most abundant clones make up around 4.5% of the sample. Sequenced: PBMCs. The receptors derive from a man younger than 45 in good health and CMV-seronegative.

This chain uses TRBV6-6 with TRBJ2-3; D is possibly TRBD2 (5 bases). This CDR3 has 15 residues. Trimming cost V 2 bases and J 0 bases, with 9 bases left between them. Germline V gene data show CDR1 as MNHNY and CDR2 as SVGAGI (reference sequence). The CDR3 DNA follows: TGTGCCAGCAGTTACGGAGGCCGAAGCACAGATACGCAGTATTTT. This codes for CASSYGGRSTDTQYF.

The rearrangement links TRBV29-1 to TRBJ1-2, with 7 bases lining up with TRBD1. Germline loops: CDR1 SQVTM, CDR2 ANQGSEA. With 8 bases clipped from V and 3 bases from J, the junction kept 6 bases outside the gene matches. The CDR3 spans 12 residues. The CDR3: CSTRQGDYGYTF. For the CDR3, the DNA is TGCAGCACCCGACAGGGTGACTATGGCTACACCTTC.